What follows are 27 T cell receptor beta chains derived from one specimen sequenced in a study of naive and memory T cell subsets. General study results and limits: Especially in CD8 cells, naive repertoires contained a few larger clonotypes, possibly CD45RA-re-expressing memory cells.

Their antigens remain unidentified. Two oligonucleotides, mixed equimolar, formed the beta constant-region primer covering TRBC1 and TRBC2. Four rounds of PCR amplified the ligated cDNA using nested alpha and beta constant-region primers plus SP2. TCRdb passed the UMI-ligation and nested PCR reads through MiXCR, listing each CDR3 protein once. The sample carries 150,000 or so distinct CDR3 sequences, 20% to 25% recorded once. Sequencing was carried out using naive CD4+ T cells from blood. These receptors were collected from a human donor in good health.

This clonotype has only a few counts. The chain links TRBV20-1 to TRBJ2-3; D is unclear. This CDR3 has 14 residues. Germline values: CDR1 DFQATT, CDR2 SNEGSKA (reference sequence). Between the trimmed V and J ends, which lost 3 bases and 0 bases, there was a span of 10 bases. As DNA, the CDR3 is TGCAGTGCTAGCCCCCTTGCTAGCACAGATACGCAGTATTTT. It yields the protein CSASPLASTDTQYF.

This clonotype was detected many times. This chain connects TRBV7-2 to TRBJ2-2; 8 nucleotides match TRBD2. The germline V gene has CDR1 SGHTA and CDR2 FQGNSA. This CDR3 is 15 amino acids long. With 7 bases clipped from V and 6 bases from J, the junction kept 10 bases outside the gene matches. The CDR3 DNA reads TGTGCCAGCACCCAAACCGGGGGGGGTGCCGGGGAGCTGTTTTTT. This codes for CASTQTGGGAGELFF. The full variable domain, its missing parts supplied by reference TRBV7-2 and TRBJ2-2, is GAGVSQSPSNKVTEKGKDVELRCDPISGHTALYWYRQSLGQGLEFLIYFQGNSAPDKSGLPSDRFSAERTGGSVSTLTIQRTQQEDSAVYLCASTQTGGGAGELFFGEGSRLTVL.

This clonotype was detected only a few times. V and J are TRBV20-1 and TRBJ1-1, with D perhaps matching TRBD1 (5 bases). V lost 3 bases and J 10 bases, leaving 12 bases between the germline ends. From germline, CDR1 is DFQATT and CDR2 SNEGSKA (reference sequence). The CDR3 is made up of 11 amino acids. CDR3 residues: CSASQGATAFF. The CDR3, as DNA: TGCAGTGCTAGCCAGGGTGCGACAGCTTTCTTT.

This clonotype was detected only a few times. The chain employs TRBV15 and TRBJ2-3; D is undetermined. The V end was cut by 0 bases, the J end by 4 bases, with 5 bases between. CDR1 is LNHNV and CDR2 is YYDKDF in the germline V gene (reference sequence). This CDR3 contains 13 residues. CDR3 sequence: CATSRDPPDTQYF. DNA of the CDR3: TGTGCCACCAGCAGAGATCCCCCAGATACGCAGTATTTT.

This sequence joins TRBV13 and TRBJ1-6; D unresolved. The CDR3 covers 16 residues. Germline-derived CDR1 and CDR2 are PRHDT and FYEKMQ (reference sequence). Trimming pared 2 bases from V and 10 bases from J, leaving 18 bases between. The CDR3 sequence: CASSLYYGRNFSPLHF. The CDR3 DNA sequence: TGTGCCAGCAGCTTATATTATGGTAGGAACTTCTCACCCCTCCACTTT.

The chain has TRBV2 and TRBJ1-5; D remains ambiguous. The CDR3 sequence is 12 residues long. V lost 7 bases and J lost 4, with 8 bases in between. Germline CDR1 is SNHLY and CDR2 is FYNNEI. The CDR3 protein is CASTVGNQPQHF. CDR3 DNA sequence: TGTGCCAGCACGGTTGGTAATCAGCCCCAGCATTTT.

This clonotype was seen only once. The J gene is TRBJ1-5, the V gene TRBV6-2 or TRBV6-3, with unresolved D. From germline, CDR1 is MNHEY and CDR2 SVGEGT. This CDR3 is built from 16 residues. V was clipped by 5 bases and J by 0 bases, with 14 bases between them. CDR3 residues: CASSSPKGFSNQPQHF. The CDR3 DNA is TGTGCCAGCAGTAGCCCCAAAGGATTTAGCAATCAGCCCCAGCATTTT.

The chain couples TRBV28 to TRBJ1-1; D is perhaps TRBD1 (5 bases). The CDR3 totals 14 residues. Germline-derived CDR1 and CDR2 are MDHEN and SYDVKM. The ends were cut back, 6 bases at V and 0 bases at J, with 11 bases in the middle. The CDR3 protein is CASRSAGMNTEAFF. CDR3 coding DNA: TGTGCCAGCAGAAGTGCAGGGATGAACACTGAAGCTTTCTTT.

The gene calls are TRBV21-1 and TRBJ1-5; the table assigns TRBD1, which was not confirmed against the DNA. TRBV21-1 is a listed pseudogene. The CDR3 has 16 amino acids. The CDR3 sequence: CASSKRDTYSNQPQHF. CDR3 bases: TGTGCCAGCAGCAAAAGGGACACTTATAGCAATCAGCCCCAGCATTTT.

Only a few counts were recorded for this clonotype. The V call is TRBV6-6, the J call TRBJ2-1, with D tentatively TRBD1 (5 bases). This CDR3 is built from 16 residues. The V end was cut by 4 bases, the J end by 0 bases, with 13 bases between. The germline CDR1 and CDR2 sequences are MNHNY and SVGAGI (reference sequence). Here the CDR3 reads CASSSWTPVSYNEQFF. Here the CDR3 DNA reads TGTGCCAGCAGTTCGTGGACACCCGTCTCCTACAATGAGCAGTTCTTC.

The chain employs TRBV28 and TRBJ2-7; D gene uncertain. This CDR3 comprises 12 residues. V was cut by 8 bases and J by 2 bases, with 10 bases left in between. Germline V gene sequence: CDR1 MDHEN, CDR2 SYDVKM. Written as DNA, the CDR3 is TGTGCCAGCCTCAGAGGTACCTACGAGCAGTACTTC. Its protein is CASLRGTYEQYF.

This chain connects TRBV6-5 to TRBJ2-2; D perhaps matches TRBD1 (5 bases). The germline V gene encodes CDR1 MNHEY and CDR2 SVGAGI. CDR3 length: 16 amino acids. The germline V and J ends were trimmed by 2 bases and 3 bases, with 13 bases remaining between them. The CDR3 DNA reads as TGTGCCAGCAGTTACGAGACAGCCCGAGACACCGGGGAGCTGTTTTTT. Amino acids: CASSYETARDTGELFF.

This clonotype was detected many times. The chain uses TRBV27 and TRBJ2-1; 12 bases match TRBD2. The CDR3 totals 16 residues. V lost 5 bases, J lost 9 bases, and 11 bases stayed unmatched. The germline V gene has CDR1 MNHEY and CDR2 SMNVEV (reference sequence). CDR3 sequence (DNA): TGTGCCAGCAGTCATCGACTAGCGGGAGATATTGGTGAGCAGTTCTTC. Translating gives CASSHRLAGDIGEQFF.

This clonotype was counted between two and nine times. The gene calls are TRBV6-5 and TRBJ2-2; D remains unclear. The CDR3 consists of 12 residues. Trimming stripped 6 bases from V and 4 bases from J, with 6 bases between. Germline V lookup: CDR1 MNHEY, CDR2 SVGAGI. CDR3 nucleotide sequence: TGTGCCAGCAGAACGCTCACCGGGGAGCTGTTTTTT. It translates to CASRTLTGELFF.

CDR3: CASSLIDGTDTQYF. In nucleotides, the CDR3 is TGTGCCAGCAGTTTAATTGACGGCACAGATACGCAGTATTTT. The gene calls are TRBV12-3 or TRBV12-4 and TRBJ2-3, with D unresolved. Trimming stripped 2 bases from V and 1 base from J, with 7 bases between. The CDR3 totals 14 residues.

This clonotype was recorded at least ten times. The CDR3 is CASSLGQGAKTQYF. In nucleotides, the CDR3 is TGTGCCAGCAGCTTAGGACAGGGGGCCAAGACCCAGTACTTC. The gene calls are TRBV7-6 and TRBJ2-5, with 10 nucleotides matching TRBD1. The CDR3 covers 14 residues. Trimming cost V 1 base and J 6 bases; bases outside gene matches: 2. Germline loops: CDR1 SGHVS, CDR2 FNYEAQ.

The chain recombines TRBV29-1 with TRBJ2-1; 9 bases fit TRBD2. The V and J ends lost 4 bases and 5 bases, in that order; junction bases with no gene match: 15. The CDR3 covers 17 residues. CDR1 SQVTM and CDR2 ANQGSEA come from the germline V gene. CDR3 amino acids: CSVVGGGRADRNNEQFF. The CDR3, as DNA: TGCAGCGTTGTCGGGGGCGGGAGGGCCGATAGAAACAATGAGCAGTTCTTC.

This clonotype was counted only a few times. CDR3 sequence: CSVPPETSYNEQFF. Here the CDR3 DNA reads TGCAGCGTCCCCCCAGAGACCTCCTACAATGAGCAGTTCTTC. J is TRBJ2-1 and V is TRBV29-1; no definite D call. The V end was cut by 6 bases, the J end by 0 bases, with 12 bases between. The CDR3 is made up of 14 amino acids. Germline V gives CDR1 SQVTM, CDR2 ANQGSEA.

This clonotype was picked up many times. This chain links TRBV3-1 with TRBJ2-7; D possibly corresponds to TRBD1 (5 bases). The V and J ends lost 3 bases and 4 bases respectively, with 16 bases between them. The length of the CDR3 is 15 residues. Germline CDR1 LGHDT, CDR2 YNNKEL (reference sequence). The CDR3 region is CASSQERTFLYEQYF. CDR3 DNA sequence: TGTGCCAGCAGCCAGGAGAGGACATTCTTATACGAGCAGTACTTC.

This clonotype has ten or more counts. V is TRBV20-1 and J is TRBJ2-7; a possible D gene is TRBD1 (6 bases). The CDR3 has 15 amino acids. The germline V and J ends were trimmed by 0 bases and 2 bases, with 14 bases remaining between them. The germline CDR1 and CDR2 sequences are DFQATT and SNEGSKA (reference sequence). CDR3 protein: CSARDPGRGPYEQYF. The CDR3 DNA follows: TGCAGTGCTAGAGATCCAGGCAGGGGTCCCTACGAGCAGTACTTC.

The table lists this clonotype with a few counts. The chain uses TRBV30 and TRBJ2-5; D unresolved. Germline CDR1 is GTSNPN and CDR2 is SVGIG (reference sequence). The CDR3 totals 15 residues. V gave up 3 bases and J gave up 0 bases, with 14 bases separating them. CDR3 protein: CAWSAILQNQETQYF. The CDR3 bases are TGTGCCTGGAGCGCCATCCTACAGAACCAAGAGACCCAGTACTTC.

This chain's CDR3 is CASSWGGPSNQPQHF. In DNA, the CDR3 is TGTGCCAGCAGTTGGGGCGGGCCGAGCAATCAGCCCCAGCATTTT. The rearrangement joins TRBV28 to TRBJ1-5; D may be TRBD1 (5 bases). The CDR3 consists of 15 residues. Germline assignment: CDR1 MDHEN and CDR2 SYDVKM. Trimming cost V 4 bases and J 1 base, with 11 bases left between them.

The sample holds many counts of this clonotype. The genes are TRBV7-6 and TRBJ2-7; TRBD2 matches at 9 bases. V lost 4 bases to trimming and J lost 6 bases; unmatched junction nucleotides: 7. Germline lookup yields CDR1 SGHVS and CDR2 FNYEAQ. The CDR3 loop spans 14 amino acids. The CDR3 nucleotides read TGTGCCAGCAGCTCAGCGGGAGGCCCTCTCGAGCAGTACTTC. This encodes CASSSAGGPLEQYF.

This clonotype was recorded once. The genes are TRBV6-1 and TRBJ2-1; TRBD2 agrees at 10 bases. The CDR3 loop spans 16 amino acids. The germline V gene encodes CDR1 MNHNS and CDR2 SASEGT. V trimming: 2 bases; J trimming: 7 bases; junction bases outside the gene matches: 8. The CDR3 is CASSEYPSGSRNEQFF. In DNA form, the CDR3 reads TGTGCCAGCAGTGAATATCCTAGCGGGAGTAGGAATGAGCAGTTCTTC.

A few counts support this clonotype. This chain's CDR3 is CASTRTDGSYGYTF. In nucleotides, the CDR3 is TGTGCCAGCACCCGGACAGACGGTAGCTATGGCTACACCTTC. This sequence joins TRBV7-9 and TRBJ1-2, with D possibly TRBD1 on 6 matching bases. V was trimmed by 7 bases and J by 4 bases, leaving 16 bases between them. The CDR3 extends over 14 amino acids. The germline V gene has CDR1 SEHNR and CDR2 FQNEAQ (reference sequence).

This rearrangement joins TRBV5-1 to TRBJ2-1; tentatively, D is TRBD2 (6 bases). Trimming shortened V by 4 bases and J by 2 bases, and 22 bases separated the two germline ends. The CDR3 spans 18 residues. Germline V gene lookup returns CDR1 SGHRS and CDR2 YFSETQ. CDR3 coding DNA: TGCGCCAGCAGCGGGGCTAGCGTTTCAAGATTAACCTACAATGAGCAGTTCTTC. This encodes CASSGASVSRLTYNEQFF.

The V call is TRBV12-5, the J call TRBJ1-2; D perhaps matches TRBD1 (5 bases). Per the germline V gene, CDR1 is LGHNT and CDR2 is FRNRAP. This CDR3 is 11 amino acids long. V was trimmed by 1 base and J by 8 bases, leaving 5 bases between them. This CDR3 is CASGLGGGYTF. The CDR3 DNA follows: TGTGCTAGTGGTTTGGGGGGGGGCTACACCTTC. The full variable domain, in which reference TRBV12-5 and TRBJ1-2 provide the parts outside the CDR3, is DARVTQTPRHKVTEMGQEVTMRCQPILGHNTVFWYRQTMMQGLELLAYFRNRAPLDDSGMPKDRFSAEMPDATLATLKIQPSEPRDSAVYFCASGLGGGYTFGSGTRLTVV.